The T cell receptor (beta chain) described here comes from a study of OX40 agonist ivuxolimab in advanced cancers. The CDR3 loop spans 15 amino acids. V lost 3 bases to trimming and J lost 5 bases, with 14 bases between them. The germline gives CDR1 WNHNN, CDR2 SYGVQD (reference sequence). Profiled with immunoSEQ multiplex PCR; TCRdb holds only in-frame clones, not every one. The table includes about 47,000 clones, approximately 79% detected once. This sequence was found in an adult with an advanced solid tumor such as melanoma, head and neck, liver or kidney cancer. The gene calls are TRBV10-1 and TRBJ2-1; D tentatively reads TRBD1 or TRBD2 (5 bases each). The specimen comprised CD4+ or CD8+ T cells sorted from blood, sampled in a trial of the OX40 agonist ivuxolimab. CDR3 bases: TGCGCCAGCAGTGACGGGGACGGAGGCGACAATGAGCAGTTCTTC. Translated, it gives CASSDGDGGDNEQFF.